Included here is one TCR beta chain sequence, with context. There is no known antigen for this receptor. Base quality data are lacking; no much larger clone is found one base away. Samples from volunteer blood donors who had recovered from COVID-19 were contributed by a second Seattle source. Whole blood was collected in K2EDTA tubes by collaborating institutions according to the institutions' own protocols. For TCRbeta analysis, collaborators shipped samples in one of three forms: frozen whole blood, isolated PBMCs, or DNA extracted from either of those sample types. These data come from a study of blood T cell repertoires in COVID-19 (dated by TCRdb to 2018 to 2021). In terms of the full investigation: The collaborator samples originated in the United States, Italy and Spain and spanned the acute and convalescent phases of COVID-19. The material from the prospective study consisted of cDNA or gDNA derived from T cells, B-cell-depleted T cells, or PBMCs. Deeply sampled blood TCRbeta repertoires from subjects exposed to, actively infected with, or recovered from COVID-19 were included in the dataset. The repertoires were made available in a free public database intended to serve as a resource for research on the immune response to SARS-CoV-2. Samples were obtained from the ongoing ImmuneRACE study (first 160 participants) and from over a thousand subjects provided by 6 global collaborators. A de-identified subject ID, COVID-19 status, age in years and sex were almost always included in the sample metadata. Where available, HLA class I and class II types were obtained from metadata supplied by the sample provider rather than from assay-based typing. Overall study results and their limits: The quantity of clinical and demographic metadata differed by source and by participant and was supplied without curation.

The germline V gene gives CDR1 as LGHNA and CDR2 as YNFKEQ. From the cysteine up to the phenylalanine, the CDR3 has a length of 16 residues. Left in the record is the CDR3 DNA by itself, 48 bases read in frame from the first base. The V end loses 4 bases and the J end loses 3 bases, and a stretch of 15 bases separates them. TCRbeta CDR3 regions were amplified from genomic DNA by means of the immunoSEQ Assay, a bias-controlled multiplex PCR. As for how the authors treated the data: The number of nucleated cells in each sample was estimated by amplification of reference gene primers within the assay. Sequence reads were collapsed and filtered to measure the absolute abundance of every unique TCRbeta CDR3 rearrangement. For each sample, productive Simpson clonality was calculated as the square root of Simpson's diversity index across productive rearrangements. TCRdb's version of the immuneACCESS table is confined to in-frame rearrangements and falls short of the full clone set. An unresolved V gene accounts for under half of the shortfall where checked; the remainder is of unknown origin. V and J calls and clone size follow that table, whereas D and trimming were derived from the DNA. Within this sample are 200,000 to 250,000 clones, with approximately 89% of them counted one time only. Around 1.7% of the sample comes from the top ten.

The sequence is built from TRBV4-2 and TRBJ2-2; TRBD2 is a weak D gene call, 6 bases matching. The sample consisted of peripheral blood. This TCR was sampled from a woman aged 55-69 years who had recovered from COVID-19. The sequenced DNA: TGTGCCAGCAGCCCTGCAGGCGGGACGTACACCGGGGAGCTGTTTTTT. It translates as CASSPAGGTYTGELFF.